The 25 T cell receptor beta chains below all came from one sample that was sequenced in a study of post-analysis software for immune sequencing data (dated by TCRdb to about 2015). Summary of the overall study and its limitations: Patients showed significantly higher frequencies than controls for about 5 TRBV segments, among them TRBV5-6, TRBV5-1 and TRBV20-1.

Their antigens are not known. The protocol used for the library was PCR. The run used an Illumina HiSeq 2500. To reduce PCR and sequencing biases, unique molecular identifiers were incorporated into the TCR beta cDNA libraries. TCRdb trimmed the raw reads at Q25, called clones with MiXCR and kept productive beta chains. Each entry is one CDR3 protein sequence, shown with its most common DNA and genes. The sample yields approximately 690,000 distinct CDR3 sequences; 59% were counted once. About 11% of the sample lies in the top ten. Input material: blood. The receptor set was obtained from a girl under 10 years old with multiple sclerosis.

This clonotype has more than one count but fewer than ten. The chain has TRBV12-3 or TRBV12-4 and TRBJ2-4; TRBD2 is a possible D gene (5 bases). The CDR3 is 15 residues long. The V end was cut by 0 bases, the J end by 8 bases, with 14 bases between. The CDR3 DNA follows: TGTGCCAGCAGTTTAGCAACCCGGGGTATACACATTCAGTACTTC. Translating gives CASSLATRGIHIQYF.

To note about this clonotype: The junction departs from the called germline gene at one end, perhaps through a read error. The chain has TRBV7-7 and TRBJ2-1; 13 bases fit TRBD2. CDR3 length equals 14 residues. Germline-derived CDR1 and CDR2 are SSHAT and FNYEAQ (reference sequence). CDR3 in amino acids: CASSFSGTSGAKFF. CDR3 sequence (DNA): TGTGCTAGCAGCTTTTCCGGGACTAGCGGGGCAAAGTTCTTC.

V usage is TRBV10-3 and J usage is TRBJ2-3, with TRBD2 matching over 8 bases. The germline V gene has CDR1 ENHRY and CDR2 SYGVKD. The CDR3 extends over 14 amino acids. V shed 8 bases, J shed 6 bases, and the junction held 10 bases outside the gene matches. CDR3 residues: CAIATGGSYDTQYF. For the CDR3, the DNA is TGTGCCATCGCAACGGGGGGGTCATACGATACGCAGTATTTT.

A few counts support this clonotype. This chain joins TRBV5-1 and TRBJ2-1; TRBD2 matches 9 bases. Germline CDR1 reads SGHRS; CDR2 reads YFSETQ. The CDR3 sequence is 17 residues long. V lost 0 bases to trimming and J lost 8 bases; unmatched junction nucleotides: 12. CDR3 DNA sequence: TGCGCCAGCAGCTTGGCCATCAGGGTAGCGGGGGATGATGAGCAGTTCTTC. Protein product: CASSLAIRVAGDDEQFF.

The chain recombines TRBV11-2 with TRBJ2-3; 11 bases line up with TRBD2. CDR1 and CDR2 (germline): SGHAT, FQNNGV. V gave up 5 bases and J gave up 4 bases; unmatched junction bases: 8. The CDR3 length is 16 residues. The CDR3 DNA sequence: TGTGCCAGCAGCCTTACTAGCGGGGGCGGCCCAGATACGCAGTATTTT. Residues: CASSLTSGGGPDTQYF.

The chain combines TRBV10-3 with TRBJ1-5, with D possibly TRBD1 on 6 matching bases. V was clipped by 3 bases and J by 4 bases, with 16 bases between them. The germline gives CDR1 ENHRY, CDR2 SYGVKD. CDR3 length equals 16 residues. Here the CDR3 reads CAISDPRGAPNQPQHF. The DNA for the CDR3 is TGTGCCATCAGTGATCCAAGGGGGGCCCCAAATCAGCCCCAGCATTTT.

With regard to this clonotype: At one of its ends the junction is not consistent with the germline gene, which may arise from a read error. V usage is TRBV6-5 and J usage is TRBJ2-1; D tentatively fits TRBD1 or TRBD2 (6 bases each). The CDR3 is 14 residues long. The germline V gene encodes CDR1 MNHEY and CDR2 SVGAGI. Written as DNA, the CDR3 is TGTACCAGCAGTTACGGTTCTCTCGGGGGCGAGCAGTTCTTC. Amino acid sequence: CTSSYGSLGGEQFF.

This chain uses TRBV27 with TRBJ2-3; TRBD1 matches at 7 bases. This CDR3 has 15 residues. Germline CDR1 is MNHEY and CDR2 is SMNVEV (reference sequence). Unmatched junction bases numbered 9, after V lost 3 bases and J lost 6 bases. CDR3 amino acids: CASSFRTGAPDTQYF. Here the CDR3 DNA reads TGTGCCAGCAGTTTCAGGACAGGTGCCCCCGATACGCAGTATTTT.

J is TRBJ2-5 and V is TRBV24-1; D is tentatively TRBD1 or TRBD2 (5 bases each). Between the trimmed V and J ends, which lost 3 bases and 5 bases, there was a span of 12 bases. The CDR3 loop spans 14 amino acids. Germline lookup yields CDR1 KGHDR and CDR2 SFDVKD. The CDR3 coding sequence is TGTGCCACCAGTGATGGGACGGCCCGCGAGACCCAGTACTTC. Translating gives CATSDGTARETQYF.

This clonotype showed up just a few times. The chain employs TRBV12-3 or TRBV12-4 and TRBJ1-3; 8 positions match TRBD1. V gave up 7 bases and J gave up 2 bases; unmatched junction bases: 7. CDR3 length: 15 residues. This CDR3 reads CASTADRGPGNTIYF. The CDR3 nucleotides read TGTGCCAGCACCGCAGACAGGGGCCCTGGAAACACCATATATTTT.

The J gene is TRBJ2-1, the V gene TRBV20-1, with TRBD2 matching 7 bases. The CDR3 has 13 residues. With 0 bases clipped from V and 8 bases from J, the junction kept 4 bases outside the gene matches. Germline V gene data show CDR1 as DFQATT and CDR2 as SNEGSKA (reference sequence). The DNA for the CDR3 is TGCAGTGCTAGAGAAGGCGGGAGATATGAGCAGTTCTTC. Protein product: CSAREGGRYEQFF.

This chain connects TRBV5-5 to TRBJ1-5; D gene ambiguous. From germline, CDR1 is SGHKS and CDR2 YYEKEE (reference sequence). V was trimmed by 0 bases and J by 0 bases, leaving 4 bases between them. CDR3 length: 14 residues. The CDR3 coding sequence is TGTGCCAGCAGCTTGGAGTTTAGCAATCAGCCCCAGCATTTT. Residues: CASSLEFSNQPQHF.

The V gene is TRBV29-1, the J gene TRBJ2-5, with 7 bases that match TRBD1. The CDR3 sequence is 13 residues long. Germline values: CDR1 SQVTM, CDR2 ANQGSEA. After removal of 6 bases from V and 2 bases from J, the junction contained 6 bases not matched to a gene. CDR3 region: CSVKRTGQETQYF. CDR3 in DNA: TGCAGCGTAAAGAGGACAGGACAAGAGACCCAGTACTTC.

The table lists this clonotype with a few counts. The rearrangement links TRBV10-1 to TRBJ2-5; tentative D call: TRBD1 (6 bases). Trimming stripped 6 bases from V and 5 bases from J, with 13 bases between. The germline V gene encodes CDR1 WNHNN and CDR2 SYGVQD (reference sequence). This CDR3 comprises 13 residues. DNA for the CDR3: TGCGCCAGCAGCGGGACACTTCTTGAGACCCAGTACTTC. Its translation is CASSGTLLETQYF.

This chain links TRBV7-9 with TRBJ2-1; no definite D call. Trimming removed 2 bases from V and 8 bases from J, with 7 bases in between. Germline V lookup: CDR1 SEHNR, CDR2 FQNEAQ (reference sequence). There are 12 residues in the CDR3. In DNA, the CDR3 is TGTGCCAGCAGCTTACGTTGCGATGAGCAGTTCTTC. Translating it yields CASSLRCDEQFF.

This clonotype was seen more than once but under ten times. J is TRBJ1-2 and V is TRBV20-1; 10 bases are shared with TRBD1. Germline V gene data show CDR1 as DFQATT and CDR2 as SNEGSKA (reference sequence). The CDR3 loop spans 17 amino acids. V dropped 1 base and J dropped 7; count of bases not matched to a gene: 15. Written as DNA, the CDR3 is TGCAGTGCTAGAGTTTCGTGGAGGACAGGGGGGACGGGTGGCTACACCTTC. Translating it yields CSARVSWRTGGTGGYTF.

The table lists this clonotype with a count of one. The chain has TRBV6-1 and TRBJ1-4; 9 nucleotides line up with TRBD1. The V segment lost 6 bases and the J segment 12 bases; nucleotides outside the gene matches: 8. The germline V gene encodes CDR1 MNHNS and CDR2 SASEGT. This CDR3 spans 13 amino acids. CDR3 nucleotides: TGTGCCAGCAGAGGGACAGGGATGGGGGAACTGTTTTTT. It yields the protein CASRGTGMGELFF.

The chain couples TRBV12-3 or TRBV12-4 to TRBJ2-5; 7 bases agree with TRBD1. The DNA end favors TRBJ2-7, so the J call may be wrong. The CDR3 runs 14 residues. The CDR3 is CASSYTGTDYEQYF. For the CDR3, the DNA is TGTGCCAGCAGTTACACCGGGACAGACTACGAGCAGTACTTC.

This clonotype has just a few counts. This chain joins TRBV29-1 and TRBJ2-5, with D uncertain. V was clipped by 3 bases and J by 5 bases, with 13 bases between them. This CDR3 spans 13 amino acids. Germline V lookup: CDR1 SQVTM, CDR2 ANQGSEA. The chain's CDR3 is CSVDAAAMETQYF. CDR3 nucleotide sequence: TGCAGCGTTGATGCCGCAGCAATGGAGACCCAGTACTTC.

This clonotype turned up a few times. The rearrangement joins TRBV10-3 to TRBJ1-2; D not certain. This CDR3 comprises 19 residues. V was pared by 7 bases and J by 4 bases, with 31 bases between. CDR1 ENHRY and CDR2 SYGVKD come from the germline V gene. The CDR3 sequence is CAINGGKIADVSGFYGYTF. As DNA, the CDR3 is TGTGCCATCAACGGAGGAAAGATCGCGGATGTGTCCGGTTTCTATGGCTACACCTTC.

The gene calls are TRBV6-6 and TRBJ2-3, with D perhaps TRBD2 (5 bases). This CDR3 contains 14 residues. Trimming took 2 bases from V and 2 from J, leaving 8 bases between them. Germline loops: CDR1 MNHNY, CDR2 SVGAGI (reference sequence). CDR3 nucleotides: TGTGCCAGCAGTTACGTGGGAGACACAGATACGCAGTATTTT. Protein: CASSYVGDTDTQYF.

The rearrangement joins TRBV4-3 to TRBJ2-1; a possible D gene is TRBD2 (5 bases). Trimming stripped 0 bases from V and 2 bases from J, with 14 bases between. Germline values: CDR1 LGHNA, CDR2 YSLEER. The CDR3 totals 17 residues. This CDR3 reads CASSQDPAGVAYNEQFF. The CDR3 DNA is TGCGCCAGCAGCCAAGATCCGGCGGGCGTGGCCTACAATGAGCAGTTCTTC.

The chain joins TRBV5-4 to TRBJ2-5; no clear D. There are 16 residues in the CDR3. Trimming removed 1 base at V and 2 bases at J, with 15 bases between. Germline V CDR1 and CDR2: SGHNT, YYREEE (reference sequence). The CDR3 region has the DNA TGTGCCAGCAGCTTGCCGTTAGCAGGACGGCAAGAGACCCAGTACTTC. Its protein is CASSLPLAGRQETQYF.

This clonotype has more than one count but fewer than ten. The chain's CDR3 is CASSLPTSGSLNEQFF. Here the CDR3 DNA reads TGTGCCAGCAGCTTACCCACTAGCGGGAGCCTCAATGAGCAGTTCTTC. The chain couples TRBV11-2 to TRBJ2-1; TRBD2 matches 11 bases. Germline V CDR1 and CDR2: SGHAT, FQNNGV. The CDR3 length is 16 residues. Unmatched junction bases numbered 6, after V lost 2 bases and J lost 6 bases.

The chain uses TRBV28 and TRBJ1-2; the match to TRBD1 covers 7 bases. Looked up from germline, CDR1 is MDHEN and CDR2 is SYDVKM. This CDR3 comprises 16 residues. V shed 4 bases and J 5 bases; nucleotides not matched to a gene: 13. The CDR3 region is CASSSPPWTGSYGYTF. For the CDR3, the DNA is TGTGCCAGCAGTTCCCCTCCTTGGACAGGTTCTTATGGCTACACCTTC.